The 5 T cell receptor beta chains reported below all come from one sample, sequenced in a study of T cells in Graves' hyperthyroidism and ophthalmopathy. RNA transcripts gave rise to amplified TCR beta CDR3 regions. The HTBI primer set served for first-round RT-PCR of the TCR CDR3. TCRdb passed the multiplex PCR reads through MiXCR, listing each CDR3 protein once. The data hold 800,000 or so distinct CDR3 sequences, with 38% observed a single time. What was sequenced was blood. These receptor sequences come from a young man with Graves' hyperthyroidism.

This clonotype has at least ten counts. This sequence joins TRBV2 and TRBJ1-1; D may be TRBD1 (5 bases). This CDR3 comprises 15 residues. Trimming left V 2 bases short and J 4 bases short, with 14 bases between. Germline V CDR1 and CDR2: SNHLY, FYNNEI. As DNA, the CDR3 is TGTGCCAGCAGTGAATGGGAGGGGCTGGGCACTGAAGCTTTCTTT. This sequence encodes CASSEWEGLGTEAFF.

This clonotype has just a few counts. V is TRBV11-2 and J is TRBJ1-2; the D is unclear. Germline V gives CDR1 SGHAT, CDR2 FQNNGV. Trimming took off 5 bases at V and 8 bases at J, with 15 bases between the two ends. CDR3 length equals 13 residues. The CDR3 coding sequence is TGTGCCAGCAGCCCTAAAGACACCTCGGGCTACACCTTC. Its translation: CASSPKDTSGYTF.

This chain connects TRBV7-9 to TRBJ1-1; D unclear. V lost 6 bases and J 5 bases, leaving 13 bases between the germline ends. Per germline, CDR1 SEHNR and CDR2 FQNEAQ (reference sequence). The length of the CDR3 is 13 residues. The CDR3 nucleotides read TGTGCCAGCAGTTTTACCTTTGGGACTGAAGCTTTCTTT. It specifies CASSFTFGTEAFF.

Comments on this clonotype: Because it lacks the conserved phenylalanine or tryptophan at the end, this CDR3 is likely a read error. V and J are TRBV25-1 and TRBJ1-2; tentative D call: TRBD1 (5 bases). V lost 6 bases to trimming and J lost 0 bases, with 11 bases between them. CDR1 MGHDK and CDR2 SYGVNS come from the germline V gene. This CDR3 spans 14 amino acids. CDR3 sequence: CASSLETANYGYTS. CDR3 sequence (DNA): TGTGCCAGCAGCCTCGAGACAGCTAACTATGGCTACACCTCC.

The chain has TRBV6-5 and TRBJ2-7; D is unresolved. The V and J ends lost 0 bases and 5 bases respectively, with 2 bases between them. Germline CDR1 and CDR2: MNHEY and SVGAGI. The CDR3 has 11 residues. CDR3 protein: CASSYSDEQYF. CDR3 nucleotides: TGTGCCAGCAGTTACTCTGACGAGCAGTACTTC.